This record covers a single TCR beta chain. Its antigen is still unknown. The V gene end was trimmed by 5 bases and the J gene end by 2 bases; junction bases not matched to a gene: 7. CDR1 is SNHLY, CDR2 FYNNEI, per germline. The CDR3 has 15 amino acids. The data were taken from a study of cytomegalovirus exposure and HLA in healthy donors. Study-level results: Earlier analysis found most TCR beta V segments productive about 90% or about 30% of the time. While the bulk of TCR sequences proved rare, some public TCRs turned up in many donors. The study recorded 150 to 200 TCR beta chains that were cytomegalovirus-associated.

PCR involved 60 Vbeta and 13 Jbeta primers. Produced via immunoSEQ multiplex PCR; TCRdb's table is partial and in-frame only. This repertoire comprises 65,000 to 80,000 clones; its ten largest clones make up around 7.5%. This rearrangement joins TRBV2 to TRBJ2-3; 7 positions agree with TRBD1. The origin of this receptor is a female donor in good health and CMV-seropositive. Sequencing used PBMCs. The chain's CDR3 is CASSPPGQYTDTQYF. DNA for the CDR3: TGTGCCAGCAGTCCTCCGGGACAGTACACAGATACGCAGTATTTT.